The entry that follows covers one TCR beta chain sequence. Its cognate antigen is unknown. The data belong to a study of T cell responses to AZD1222 COVID-19 vaccine. On the study more broadly: Combined were second doses at about 4 or about 12 weeks.

Profiling relied on immunoSEQ multiplex PCR, and the TCRdb table lists in-frame clones only, not all of them. The sample yields roughly 100,000 clones, 85% to 95% seen once. Study outcomes and limitations: Breadth and depth of Spike-specific TCRs rose after two AZD1222 doses. Donors skewed white British and female; clonal diversity was possibly underestimated. Targeting of unmutated variant regions was reportedly seen in nearly half of spike-specific TCRs.

The CDR3 sequence is 15 residues long. The germline V gene encodes CDR1 SGHDT and CDR2 YYEEEE. V dropped 4 bases and J dropped 0 bases, with 12 bases sitting between them. The sequence came from an adult in good health. The chain combines TRBV5-6 with TRBJ2-3, with unresolved D. The sample consisted of peripheral blood, taken on day 0 of AZD1222 vaccination. In DNA form, the CDR3 reads TGTGCCAGCAGCACGAATCTAAGAAGCACAGATACGCAGTATTTT. This codes for CASSTNLRSTDTQYF.